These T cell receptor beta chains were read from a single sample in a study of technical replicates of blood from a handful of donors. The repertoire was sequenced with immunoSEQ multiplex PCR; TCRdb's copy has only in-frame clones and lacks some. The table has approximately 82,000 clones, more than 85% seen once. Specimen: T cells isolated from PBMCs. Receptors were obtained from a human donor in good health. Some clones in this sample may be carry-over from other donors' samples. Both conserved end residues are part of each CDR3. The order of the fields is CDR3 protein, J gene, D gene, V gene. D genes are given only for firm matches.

CASSRTGITGELFF,TRBJ2-2,TRBD1,TRBV6-1
CASSGGGAVGRSPAEAFF,TRBJ1-1,.,TRBV5-4
CASSPGSLNTGELFF,TRBJ2-2,.,TRBV5-1
CASSFSGISYNEQFF,TRBJ2-1,TRBD2,TRBV7-3
CARYRYSYEQYF,TRBJ2-7,.,TRBV25-1
CASSLDARTNYGYTF,TRBJ1-2,.,TRBV7-2
CASSRSLTLANTGELFF,TRBJ2-2,.,TRBV7-3
CAARSTSGGNNEQFF,TRBJ2-1,TRBD2,TRBV2
CASSPTGLNTEAFF,TRBJ1-1,TRBD1,TRBV11-3
CASSLDREAGAFF,TRBJ1-1,TRBD1,TRBV7-9
CASSNPGQGGESYTF,TRBJ1-2,TRBD1,TRBV18
CASSPWGSGKAYEQYF,.,TRBD2,TRBV4-1
CSVDFSGRGDTQYF,TRBJ2-3,TRBD2,TRBV29-1
CAISESQRSSYNEQFF,TRBJ2-1,.,TRBV10-3
CASRGQGRPYEQYF,TRBJ2-7,TRBD1,TRBV19
CAISRGTGTTYGYTF,TRBJ1-2,TRBD1,TRBV10-3
CASRVSGRLHEQYF,TRBJ2-7,TRBD2,TRBV2
CASSQDIIGTASQETQYF,TRBJ2-5,TRBD1,TRBV4-1
CSVDRGPAGELFF,TRBJ2-2,TRBD1,TRBV29-1
CASSQEYFRELYGYTF,TRBJ1-2,.,TRBV4-1
CASSYPIPRLARNEQFF,TRBJ2-1,TRBD2,TRBV28
CASSGSGTRGTDTQYF,TRBJ2-3,TRBD2,TRBV6-1
CAYTGTVPNYGYTF,TRBJ1-2,.,TRBV30
CASTLDRGNGYTF,TRBJ1-2,TRBD1,TRBV7-9
CAISGTQLGNTIYF,TRBJ1-3,.,TRBV10-3
CSVALRMNTEAFF,TRBJ1-1,.,TRBV29-1
CASSLVLASTDTQYF,TRBJ2-3,.,TRBV11-2
CASSLRLSSYEQYF,TRBJ2-7,.,TRBV6-6
CASGPGLANTGELFF,TRBJ2-2,TRBD2,TRBV7-3
CASSQERRGNQPQHF,TRBJ1-5,TRBD1,TRBV4-2
CASGDYAYEQYF,TRBJ2-7,.,TRBV19
CAWGQTLYGYTF,TRBJ1-2,.,TRBV30